The 13 T cell receptor beta chains in this list originate from one sample, sequenced in a study of CD8 T cells in Susac syndrome. Reverse transcription of about 0.45 to 1 ug RNA used random hexamers. TCRdb used MiXCR to reprocess the immunoSEQ multiplex PCR reads, holding one entry per CDR3 protein. The table includes tens of thousands of distinct CDR3 sequences, about 96% detected once. The sequencing sample was made of CD8+ T cells from PBMCs. The receptors shown here come from a human donor with Susac syndrome.

The rearrangement joins TRBV2 to TRBJ2-7; 7 bases line up with TRBD1. This CDR3 comprises 12 residues. Germline CDR1 is SNHLY and CDR2 is FYNNEI. V lost 8 bases to trimming and J lost 3 bases; unmatched junction nucleotides: 4. The CDR3 protein is CASRDSFYEQYF. CDR3 nucleotides: TGTGCCAGCCGGGACAGCTTCTACGAGCAGTACTTC.

This clonotype was detected only once. The CDR3 bases are TGCAGTGCCGACGGCCGGGACCGGCCAAATCAGCCCCAGCATTTT. Its translation: CSADGRDRPNQPQHF. The rearrangement joins TRBV20-1 to TRBJ1-5; the D gene is possibly TRBD1 (5 bases). CDR1 is DFQATT, CDR2 SNEGSKA, per germline (reference sequence). V shed 6 bases and J shed 4 bases, with 19 bases lying between them. This CDR3 spans 15 amino acids.

The rearrangement uses TRBV28 and TRBJ2-2; 8 bases fit TRBD1. The ends lost 9 bases at V and 6 bases at J; junction bases unmatched: 6. CDR1 MDHEN and CDR2 SYDVKM come from the germline V gene. The CDR3 length is 13 residues. DNA of the CDR3: TGTGCCAGTAAACGACAGGGGTCCGGGGAGCTGTTTTTT. It is translated as CASKRQGSGELFF.

V usage is TRBV30 and J usage is TRBJ2-5, with no clear D. Germline CDR1 and CDR2: GTSNPN and SVGIG (reference sequence). V gave up 5 bases and J gave up 2 bases, with 12 bases separating them. The CDR3 is 13 amino acids. This chain's CDR3 is CAWGATLQETQYF. CDR3 in DNA: TGTGCCTGGGGCGCAACCTTGCAAGAGACCCAGTACTTC.

The chain's CDR3 is CASSLTGDSYEQYF. The CDR3 DNA reads as TGTGCCAGTAGCTTGACAGGGGATAGCTACGAGCAGTACTTC. The genes are TRBV19 and TRBJ2-7; TRBD1 matches at 8 bases. Germline CDR1 reads LNHDA; CDR2 reads SQIVND (reference sequence). The ends lost 6 bases at V and 3 bases at J; junction bases unmatched: 7. CDR3 length equals 14 residues.

The rearrangement joins TRBV19 to TRBJ1-2, with D unclear. V lost 6 bases to trimming and J lost 5 bases, with 16 bases between them. The germline CDR1 and CDR2 sequences are LNHDA and SQIVND (reference sequence). The CDR3 has 14 amino acids. The chain's CDR3 is CASSIPYGEYGYTF. Here the CDR3 DNA reads TGTGCCAGTAGCATCCCCTACGGGGAATATGGCTACACCTTC.

V usage is TRBV5-1 and J usage is TRBJ1-1, with 8 nucleotides matching TRBD1. The V and J ends lost 0 bases and 3 bases, in that order; junction bases with no gene match: 4. CDR1 SGHRS and CDR2 YFSETQ come from the germline V gene. The CDR3 is made up of 15 amino acids. CDR3 sequence: CASSLGGQAYTEAFF. DNA of the CDR3: TGCGCCAGCAGCTTGGGGGGACAGGCTTACACTGAAGCTTTCTTT. Full variable domain (rest looked up from reference TRBV5-1 and TRBJ1-1): KAGVTQTPRYLIKTRGQQVTLSCSPISGHRSVSWYQQTPGQGLQFLFEYFSETQRNKGNFPGRFSGRQFSNSRSEMNVSTLELGDSALYLCASSLGGQAYTEAFFGQGTRLTVV.

The chain employs TRBV23-1 and TRBJ1-1; D gene ambiguous. TRBV23-1 is recorded as an ORF, its role being uncertain. Trimming left V 4 bases short and J 2 bases short, with 8 bases between. The CDR3 has 13 amino acids. The chain's CDR3 is CASSRAPNTEAFF. CDR3 coding DNA: TGCGCCAGCAGTCGGGCACCAAACACTGAAGCTTTCTTT.

The rearrangement uses TRBV28 and TRBJ1-5; D remains unclear. In germline, CDR1 is MDHEN, CDR2 SYDVKM. The CDR3 runs 14 residues. Trimming removed 7 bases from V and 9 bases from J, with 19 bases in between. In nucleotides, the CDR3 is TGTGCCAGCACCCCGCAGACTGGGTTACTGCCCCAGCATTTT. Translated: CASTPQTGLLPQHF.

This chain links TRBV20-1 with TRBJ1-2; D gene ambiguous. CDR3 length: 16 residues. Germline V gene sequence: CDR1 DFQATT, CDR2 SNEGSKA (reference sequence). The ends were cut back, 1 base at V and 5 bases at J, with 20 bases in the middle. The chain's CDR3 is CSARASIDGRVYGYTF. The CDR3 DNA is TGCAGTGCTAGAGCTTCAATCGACGGCCGGGTGTATGGCTACACCTTC.

The chain carries TRBV5-1 and TRBJ2-7, with 14 bases fitting TRBD2. From germline, CDR1 is SGHRS and CDR2 YFSETQ. The V and J ends lost 2 bases and 4 bases, in that order; junction bases with no gene match: 11. The CDR3 is 18 amino acids. The CDR3 region has the DNA TGCGCCAGCAGCTTAATTGGGACTAGCGGGGGAAGGCCATACGAGCAGTACTTC. As protein: CASSLIGTSGGRPYEQYF.

The chain has TRBV6-5 and TRBJ2-7; D may be TRBD1 (5 bases). Germline CDR1 and CDR2: MNHEY and SVGAGI. The CDR3 is made up of 13 amino acids. Trimming removed 2 bases at V and 3 bases at J, with 8 bases between. The CDR3 nucleotides read TGTGCCAGCAGTTACGCAGGGTACTACGAGCAGTACTTC. It yields the protein CASSYAGYYEQYF.

V gene TRBV12-3 or TRBV12-4 combines with J gene TRBJ1-1, with D possibly matching TRBD1 (5 bases). V was shortened by 5 bases and J by 3 bases, with 13 bases between the two germline ends. The CDR3 is 14 residues long. In DNA form, the CDR3 reads TGTGCCAGCAGTCCCGAGGGGAAGGACACTGAAGCTTTCTTT. Encoded protein: CASSPEGKDTEAFF.